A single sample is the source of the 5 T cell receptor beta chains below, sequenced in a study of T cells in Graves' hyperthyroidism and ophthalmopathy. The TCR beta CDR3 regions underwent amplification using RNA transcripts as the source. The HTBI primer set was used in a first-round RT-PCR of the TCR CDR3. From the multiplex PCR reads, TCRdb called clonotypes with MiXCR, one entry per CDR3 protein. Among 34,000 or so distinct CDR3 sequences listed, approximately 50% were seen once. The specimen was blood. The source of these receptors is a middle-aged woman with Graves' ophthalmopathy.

The CDR3 here is CASSQDGTFGEFF. CDR3 in DNA: TGTGCCAGCAGCCAAGATGGGACCTTCGGGGAGTTCTTC. This chain uses TRBV3-1 with TRBJ2-1, with D perhaps given as TRBD1 or TRBD2 (5 bases each). In germline, CDR1 is LGHDT, CDR2 YNNKEL (reference sequence). There are 13 residues in the CDR3. The ends were cut back, 0 bases at V and 14 bases at J, with 14 bases in the middle.

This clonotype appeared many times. The CDR3: CASSSGFGLGSGNTIYF. In DNA form, the CDR3 reads TGCGCCAGCAGCTCTGGCTTTGGGTTGGGATCTGGAAACACCATATATTTT. The chain uses TRBV5-1 and TRBJ1-3; D is undetermined. The germline V gene encodes CDR1 SGHRS and CDR2 YFSETQ. V lost 3 bases and J lost 1, with 17 bases in between. This CDR3 has 17 amino acids.

The CDR3 DNA follows: TGTGCCTGGGGCCAGTCCGGAAACACCATATATTTT. Amino acid sequence: CAWGQSGNTIYF. The chain recombines TRBV30 with TRBJ1-3, with D unclear. Germline V gene data show CDR1 as GTSNPN and CDR2 as SVGIG (reference sequence). The CDR3 covers 12 residues. V lost 5 bases and J 4 bases, leaving 9 bases between the germline ends.

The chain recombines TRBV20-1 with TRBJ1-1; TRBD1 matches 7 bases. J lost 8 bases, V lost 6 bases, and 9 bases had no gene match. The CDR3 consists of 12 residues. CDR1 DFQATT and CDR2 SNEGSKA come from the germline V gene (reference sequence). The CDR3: CSATDRVVEAFF. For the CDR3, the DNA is TGCAGTGCCACAGACAGGGTGGTGGAAGCTTTCTTT.

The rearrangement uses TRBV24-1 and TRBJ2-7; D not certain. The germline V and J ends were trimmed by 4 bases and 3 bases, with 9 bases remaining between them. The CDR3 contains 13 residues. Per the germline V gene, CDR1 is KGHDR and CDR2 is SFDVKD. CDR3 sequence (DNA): TGTGCCACCAGTGAGGGATTAGACTACGAGCAGTACTTC. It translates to CATSEGLDYEQYF.